Detailed here is one T cell receptor (beta chain). Assay: immunoSEQ multiplex PCR; the TCRdb copy retains only in-frame clones and omits some. The table shows hundreds of thousands of clones, with around four fifths occurring only once. The data belong to a study of blood T cell repertoires in COVID-19. Study overall: Samples of COVID-19 (acute and convalescent) were obtained from the United States, Italy and Spain.

Trimming left V 3 bases short and J 2 bases short, with 10 bases between. This CDR3 has 14 residues. CDR1 is SGHTA, CDR2 FQGNSA, per germline. What was sequenced was peripheral blood. The J gene is TRBJ2-5, the V gene TRBV7-2, with D perhaps TRBD2 (5 bases). The TCR was taken from a woman over 75 with active or convalescent COVID-19. Here the CDR3 reads CASSFQRTQETQYF. CDR3 nucleotides: TGTGCCAGCAGCTTTCAGCGGACGCAAGAGACCCAGTACTTC.